Each of the 26 T cell receptor beta chains below was sequenced from the same sample in a study of vaccination effects on CD4 cells after COVID-19. Clones were read by immunoSEQ multiplex PCR, and TCRdb kept only the in-frame ones, dropping some. The sample shows roughly 34,000 clones, roughly four fifths of them seen only once. Expansion with viral peptide pools was applied to antigen-specific CD4+ T cells by the ViraFEST assay prior to sequencing. CD4+ T cells were isolated after around 9 days of culture. Two-dose vaccination with either BNT162b2 or mRNA-1273 was given to the participants. Their recognized antigens are unknown. Sequencing used CD4+ T cells from PBMCs cultured with HCoV-NL63 spike peptides, obtained after COVID-19 vaccination. These receptors all stem from a human donor who received a COVID-19 vaccine. Some clones in this sample may be carry-over from other donors' samples.

The sample holds one count of this clone. CDR3 DNA sequence: TGTGCCAGCAGCTTAACGTCCTCCGAGACCCAGTACTTC. It codes for CASSLTSSETQYF. The chain has TRBV7-3 and TRBJ2-5; D is unresolved. V lost 0 bases to trimming and J lost 5 bases, with 7 bases between them. CDR3 length: 13 residues. Per germline, CDR1 SGHTA and CDR2 FQGTGA.

The J gene is TRBJ2-7, the V gene TRBV7-2, with 8 bases aligning to TRBD2. Trimming removed 4 bases from V and 9 bases from J; junction bases left unmatched: 11. Per the germline V gene, CDR1 is SGHTA and CDR2 is FQGNSA. The CDR3 runs to 14 residues. The CDR3 DNA reads TGTGCCAGCAGCTGGGGATTCGGCAGCGGGGGGCAGTACGTC. Translation gives CASSWGFGSGGQYV.

The chain is built from TRBV5-1 and TRBJ1-2; the D gene is possibly TRBD1 (6 bases). Germline V gives CDR1 SGHRS, CDR2 YFSETQ. Trimming stripped 5 bases from V and 3 bases from J, with 14 bases between. The CDR3 runs to 14 residues. The CDR3 coding sequence is TGCGCCAGCAGGACGACACCAGGGGACTATGGCTACACCTTC. This sequence encodes CASRTTPGDYGYTF.

The chain is built from TRBV7-2 and TRBJ1-4; 8 nucleotides align to TRBD1. Looked up from germline, CDR1 is SGHTA and CDR2 is FQGNSA. The CDR3 is 19 residues long. Germline trimming cut 1 base from V and 6 bases from J; bases unmatched to any gene: 16. As DNA, the CDR3 is TGTGCCAGCAGCTTAGGTGTCGGTATGGCAGGGGGCGAGGATGAAAAACTGTTTTTT. It translates to CASSLGVGMAGGEDEKLFF.

V and J are TRBV7-3 and TRBJ2-2; tentative D call: TRBD1 (5 bases). This CDR3 is built from 14 residues. Germline loops: CDR1 SGHTA, CDR2 FQGTGA. Trimming cost V 5 bases and J 4 bases, with 11 bases left between them. The CDR3, as DNA: TGTGCCAGCAGCAAGGGGCTCGCCACCGGGGAGCTGTTTTTT. Amino acid sequence: CASSKGLATGELFF.

The gene calls are TRBV5-1 and TRBJ1-2; 10 nucleotides align to TRBD1. The CDR3 consists of 13 residues. CDR1 and CDR2 (germline): SGHRS, YFSETQ. The V segment lost 4 bases and the J segment 6 bases; nucleotides outside the gene matches: 3. The CDR3 loop is CASSPGQGHGYTF. CDR3 sequence (DNA): TGCGCCAGCAGCCCGGGACAGGGGCATGGCTACACCTTC.

The genes are TRBV5-1 and TRBJ2-5, with D perhaps matching TRBD2 (7 bases). Germline V gives CDR1 SGHRS, CDR2 YFSETQ. There are 15 residues in the CDR3. The V and J ends lost 2 bases and 1 base respectively, with 12 bases between them. CDR3 bases: TGCGCCAGCAGCTTCGCGGGGGCCATCCAAGAGACCCAGTACTTC. Its protein product is CASSFAGAIQETQYF.

The J gene is TRBJ2-5, the V gene TRBV7-2, with 8 bases aligning to TRBD1. V was pared by 0 bases and J by 5 bases, with 5 bases of the junction left unmatched. Germline-derived CDR1 and CDR2 are SGHTA and FQGNSA. There are 15 residues in the CDR3. CDR3 DNA sequence: TGTGCCAGCAGCTTAGCCACAGGGGGAAGGGAGACCCAGTACTTC. Protein sequence: CASSLATGGRETQYF.

Here the CDR3 reads CASTPSQNLNSPLHF. For the CDR3, the DNA is TGTGCCAGCACACCATCACAGAACCTAAATTCACCCCTCCACTTT. The chain links TRBV2 to TRBJ1-6, with no clear D. The CDR3 is 15 amino acids. V was shortened by 7 bases and J by 7 bases, with 17 bases between the two germline ends. Germline V gene sequence: CDR1 SNHLY, CDR2 FYNNEI.

The chain couples TRBV30 to TRBJ1-2; 7 bases are shared with TRBD1. With V trimmed by 6 bases and J by 13 bases, 14 bases remained unmatched. The CDR3 spans 12 residues. In germline, CDR1 is GTSNPN, CDR2 SVGIG (reference sequence). The CDR3 loop reads CACPIQGKCCTF. DNA for the CDR3: TGTGCCTGCCCGATACAGGGGAAGTGTTGCACCTTC.

This clone was observed once. The chain couples TRBV5-1 to TRBJ2-2, with no clear D. CDR3 length: 14 amino acids. Germline lookup yields CDR1 SGHRS and CDR2 YFSETQ. The V and J ends lost 2 bases and 2 bases respectively, with 7 bases between them. DNA for the CDR3: TGCGCCAGCAGCTTAAACTTCAACACCGGGGAGCTGTTTTTT. Protein sequence: CASSLNFNTGELFF.

The rearrangement links TRBV5-6 to TRBJ2-3; 11 bases align to TRBD2. The junction had 12 bases not matched to a gene; V was cut back by 5 bases and J by 4 bases. Germline lookup yields CDR1 SGHDT and CDR2 YYEEEE. The CDR3 has 17 amino acids. DNA of the CDR3: TGTGCCAGCAGTAGTGGTCTCCTAGCGGGGGGCTCAGATACGCAGTATTTT. Its protein product is CASSSGLLAGGSDTQYF.

The V gene is TRBV27, the J gene TRBJ2-2; 12 bases match TRBD1. V shed 8 bases and J 4 bases; nucleotides not matched to a gene: 8. The germline gives CDR1 MNHEY, CDR2 SMNVEV (reference sequence). This CDR3 is built from 16 residues. The CDR3 is CASRGGQGAGTGELFF. The CDR3 DNA reads as TGTGCCAGCCGTGGGGGACAGGGGGCCGGCACCGGGGAGCTGTTTTTT.

V usage is TRBV3-1 (or the pseudogene TRBV3-2) and J usage is TRBJ2-7, with 10 positions matching TRBD2. CDR3 length equals 15 residues. V was pared by 4 bases and J by 4 bases, with 7 bases of the junction left unmatched. From germline, CDR1 is LGHDT and CDR2 YNNKEL (reference sequence). The CDR3 sequence is CASSPTSGILYEQYF. CDR3 bases: TGTGCCAGCAGCCCCACTAGCGGGATCCTTTACGAGCAGTACTTC.

The chain links TRBV5-8 to TRBJ1-1; D uncertain. V lost 4 bases and J lost 0, with 22 bases in between. This CDR3 has 18 amino acids. Germline CDR1 and CDR2: SGHTS and YDEGEE. CDR3 amino acids: CASSHIDSDEEMNTEAFF. CDR3 DNA: TGTGCCAGCAGCCATATTGACTCGGATGAAGAAATGAACACTGAAGCTTTCTTT.

The chain recombines TRBV7-2 with TRBJ1-6; D uncertain. CDR3 size: 15 residues. The germline CDR1 and CDR2 sequences are SGHTA and FQGNSA. V shed 4 bases and J shed 7 bases, with 14 bases lying between them. This chain's CDR3 is CASSWEGATNSPLHF. The CDR3 DNA is TGTGCCAGCAGCTGGGAAGGTGCGACCAATTCACCCCTCCACTTT.

Here the CDR3 DNA reads TGTGCCAGCTCACCACCTTTGGGAGAACAGGGGGCAGATACGCAGTATTTT. Translation: CASSPPLGEQGADTQYF. The rearrangement links TRBV18 to TRBJ2-3; 8 bases align to TRBD1. The germline V gene encodes CDR1 KGHSH and CDR2 LQKENI. CDR3 length: 17 residues. The ends lost 0 bases at V and 4 bases at J; junction bases unmatched: 9.

This chain uses TRBV7-2 with TRBJ1-6; D remains ambiguous. Germline values: CDR1 SGHTA, CDR2 FQGNSA. CDR3 size: 14 residues. V lost 6 bases and J 0 bases, leaving 6 bases between the germline ends. CDR3 sequence reads: CASSLSSYNSPLHF. CDR3 DNA sequence: TGTGCCAGCAGTCTGAGCTCCTATAATTCACCCCTCCACTTT.

The chain combines TRBV5-4 with TRBJ2-3; no definite D call. Trimming took off 0 bases at V and 9 bases at J, with 11 bases between the two ends. This CDR3 has 13 amino acids. Per the germline V gene, CDR1 is SGHNT and CDR2 is YYREEE (reference sequence). The chain's CDR3 is CASSLGPLLTQYF. For the CDR3, the DNA is TGTGCCAGCAGCTTGGGGCCATTACTAACGCAGTATTTT. Combining the CDR3 with reference TRBV5-4 and TRBJ2-3 gives the whole variable domain ETGVTQSPTHLIKTRGQQVTLRCSSQSGHNTVSWYQQALGQGPQFIFQYYREEENGRGNFPPRFSGLQFPNYSSELNVNALELDDSALYLCASSLGPLLTQYFGPGTRLTVL.

This sequence joins TRBV30 and TRBJ2-1; unclear D gene. Trimming took 0 bases from V and 6 from J, leaving 6 bases between them. This CDR3 comprises 12 residues. Germline V lookup: CDR1 GTSNPN, CDR2 SVGIG (reference sequence). CDR3 coding DNA: TGTGCCTGGAGTGTAGGTCGCAATGAGCAGTTCTTC. As protein: CAWSVGRNEQFF.

This clone has just one count. The V call is TRBV19, the J call TRBJ2-6, with a tentative D call TRBD1 (5 bases). There are 16 residues in the CDR3. Germline V CDR1 and CDR2: LNHDA, SQIVND (reference sequence). V dropped 8 bases and J dropped 4 bases, with 18 bases sitting between them. The DNA of the CDR3 is TGTGCCAGTTCTAGTTACCTGGGGCACGGGGCCAACGTCCTGACTTTC. This codes for CASSSYLGHGANVLTF.

CDR3 residues: CASSLRRNRDEAFF. Written as DNA, the CDR3 is TGTGCCAGCAGTCTGCGTAGAAACAGAGATGAAGCTTTCTTT. The V and J genes are TRBV6-5 and TRBJ1-1; D gene uncertain. CDR1 and CDR2 from the germline V gene are MNHEY and SVGAGI. The CDR3 has 14 amino acids. V gave up 5 bases and J gave up 7 bases, with 17 bases separating them.

This rearrangement joins TRBV5-5 to TRBJ1-2; a weak D match, TRBD1 (5 bases). The CDR3 is 11 amino acids. Trimming stripped 4 bases from V and 6 bases from J, with 7 bases between. Germline-derived CDR1 and CDR2 are SGHKS and YYEKEE (reference sequence). This CDR3 reads CASSPRDGYTF. In nucleotides, the CDR3 is TGTGCCAGCAGCCCCAGGGATGGCTACACCTTC. Full variable domain (outside the CDR3, taken from reference TRBV5-5 and TRBJ1-2): DAGVTQSPTHLIKTRGQQVTLRCSPISGHKSVSWYQQVLGQGPQFIFQYYEKEERGRGNFPDRFSARQFPNYSSELNVNALLLGDSALYLCASSPRDGYTFGSGTRLTVV.

This chain connects TRBV5-6 to TRBJ1-6; D remains ambiguous. Germline-derived CDR1 and CDR2 are SGHDT and YYEEEE. V was cut by 4 bases and J by 8 bases, with 10 bases left in between. CDR3 size: 13 residues. The CDR3 DNA follows: TGTGCCAGCAGCACCGCCCCGGATTCACCCCTCCACTTT. Translated: CASSTAPDSPLHF. The complete variable domain, with remaining parts taken from reference TRBV5-6 and TRBJ1-6, reads DAGVTQSPTHLIKTRGQQVTLRCSPKSGHDTVSWYQQALGQGPQFIFQYYEEEERQRGNFPDRFSGHQFPNYSSELNVNALLLGDSALYLCASSTAPDSPLHFGNGTRLTVT.

The V call is TRBV5-1, the J call TRBJ2-2; tentatively, D is TRBD1 (6 bases). The germline V gene encodes CDR1 SGHRS and CDR2 YFSETQ. V was pared by 4 bases and J by 5 bases, with 15 bases between. The CDR3 sequence is 15 residues long. The CDR3 loop is CASSPKTGATGELFF. Written as DNA, the CDR3 is TGCGCCAGCAGCCCAAAGACAGGCGCGACCGGGGAGCTGTTTTTT.

The chain couples TRBV12-3 or TRBV12-4 to TRBJ1-2; D gene unclear. V lost 6 bases and J 2 bases, leaving 7 bases between the germline ends. The CDR3 is 12 amino acids. CDR3 in DNA: TGTGCCAGCAGGACCGGGAACTATGGCTACACCTTC. This codes for CASRTGNYGYTF.